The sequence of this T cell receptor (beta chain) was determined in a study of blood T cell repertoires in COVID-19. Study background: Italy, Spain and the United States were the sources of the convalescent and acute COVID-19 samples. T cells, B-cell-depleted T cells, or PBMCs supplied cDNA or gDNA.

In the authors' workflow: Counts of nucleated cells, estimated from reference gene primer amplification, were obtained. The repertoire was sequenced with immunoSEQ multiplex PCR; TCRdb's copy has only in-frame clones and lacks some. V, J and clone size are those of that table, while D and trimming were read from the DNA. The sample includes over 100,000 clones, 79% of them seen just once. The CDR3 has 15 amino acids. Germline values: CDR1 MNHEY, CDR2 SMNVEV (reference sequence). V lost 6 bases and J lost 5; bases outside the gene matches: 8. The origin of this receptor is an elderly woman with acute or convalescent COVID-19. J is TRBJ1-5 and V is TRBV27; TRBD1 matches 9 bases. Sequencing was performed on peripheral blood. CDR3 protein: CASREWTGADQPQHF. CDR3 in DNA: TGTGCCAGCAGGGAATGGACAGGGGCCGATCAGCCCCAGCATTTT.